These 20 T cell receptor beta chains were all obtained from the same sample, sequenced in a study of blood T cell repertoires in COVID-19. Profiling relied on immunoSEQ multiplex PCR, and the TCRdb table lists in-frame clones only, not all of them. This table holds approximately 210,000 clones, under 90% found once. The sequenced sample consisted of PBMCs or T cells enriched from blood (not recorded which). These receptor sequences come from a woman aged 45-65 years with acute COVID-19.

This chain connects TRBV18 to TRBJ1-2; D remains unclear. Germline CDR1 reads KGHSH; CDR2 reads LQKENI. With 2 bases removed from V and 6 bases from J, the gap between germline ends came to 7 bases. This CDR3 has 12 amino acids. The CDR3 nucleotides read TGTGCCAGCTCACCAGACTCAAATGGCTACACCTTC. Translation gives CASSPDSNGYTF.

The V gene is TRBV6-5, the J gene TRBJ1-6, with 7 bases that match TRBD1. Germline V gives CDR1 MNHEY, CDR2 SVGAGI. With 4 bases clipped from V and 10 bases from J, the junction kept 7 bases outside the gene matches. This CDR3 comprises 14 residues. DNA of the CDR3: TGTGCCAGCAGTTCGACAGGGCCGGAATCACCCCTCCACTTT. Its translation: CASSSTGPESPLHF.

This clone has a handful of counts. V gene TRBV12-1 combines with J gene TRBJ2-4; the tabulated D call, TRBD1, remains unverified against the DNA. TRBV12-1 is a pseudogene locus. This CDR3 is built from 18 residues. The CDR3 reads CASSSSRGNSGGKNIQYF. CDR3 in DNA: TGTGCCAGCAGTTCATCCCGAGGGAACTCAGGGGGGAAAAACATTCAGTACTTC.

This clone appeared a single time. The chain recombines TRBV28 with TRBJ1-1, with a weak D call TRBD1 (6 bases). Germline V lookup: CDR1 MDHEN, CDR2 SYDVKM. The CDR3 loop spans 16 amino acids. V lost 1 base and J 2 bases, leaving 14 bases between the germline ends. DNA of the CDR3: TGTGCCAGCAGTTTATTTTCCCAGGGGCGAAACACTGAAGCTTTCTTT. Protein product: CASSLFSQGRNTEAFF.

The chain joins TRBV7-2 to TRBJ2-7; TRBD2 matches at 7 bases. CDR1 is SGHTA and CDR2 is FQGNSA in the germline V gene. This CDR3 contains 16 residues. J gave up 0 bases and V 3 bases, and 8 bases lay outside the gene matches. The CDR3 region has the DNA TGTGCCAGCAGCTTGGGGGGACCGGGGGGCTCCTACGAGCAGTACTTC. It is translated as CASSLGGPGGSYEQYF.

Sample share makes this clone medium-sized (0.01 to 0.1%). The same CDR3 also results from other DNA sequences found in this sample. This rearrangement joins TRBV9 to TRBJ2-7, with TRBD1 identical over 8 bases. The CDR3 runs 13 residues. The junction had 3 bases not matched to a gene; V was cut back by 3 bases and J by 4 bases. CDR1 is SGDLS, CDR2 YYNGEE, per germline. As DNA, the CDR3 is TGTGCCAGCAGCGCTCAGGGGGCGTACGAGCAGTACTTC. Translation: CASSAQGAYEQYF.

V and J are TRBV4-2 and TRBJ1-6; D remains ambiguous. V shed 3 bases and J shed 7 bases, with 16 bases lying between them. The CDR3 extends over 16 amino acids. Per the germline V gene, CDR1 is LGHNA and CDR2 is YNFKEQ. In DNA form, the CDR3 reads TGTGCCAGCAGCCAGGATCGGGAGACACTGAATTCACCCCTCCACTTT. As protein: CASSQDRETLNSPLHF.

This clone came up a few times. V and J are TRBV11-1 and TRBJ2-5, with D possibly matching TRBD1 (6 bases). Trimming took off 5 bases at V and 1 base at J, with 11 bases between the two ends. There are 14 residues in the CDR3. Looked up from germline, CDR1 is SGHAT and CDR2 is FQDESV (reference sequence). As DNA, the CDR3 is TGTGCCAGCAGCCTAAGGACAGCCCAAGAGACCCAGTACTTC. Amino acids: CASSLRTAQETQYF.

This clone rates as large. The chain is built from TRBV6-1 and TRBJ1-5; no clear D gene. Germline CDR1 and CDR2: MNHNS and SASEGT. V was pared by 7 bases and J by 0 bases, with 10 bases between. The CDR3 consists of 14 residues. CDR3 protein: CASKSPNSNQPQHF. CDR3 nucleotides: TGTGCCAGCAAAAGCCCGAATAGCAATCAGCCCCAGCATTTT.

The chain carries TRBV27 and TRBJ2-1, with D hard to call. Germline CDR1 and CDR2: MNHEY and SMNVEV (reference sequence). The CDR3 extends over 15 amino acids. V was shortened by 5 bases and J by 5 bases, with 16 bases between the two germline ends. The CDR3 DNA sequence: TGTGCCAGCAGTCACGCGGCCCGAAAGGACAATGAGCAGTTCTTC. It yields the protein CASSHAARKDNEQFF.

The chain carries TRBV19 and TRBJ2-7; TRBD2 matches 9 bases. The CDR3 consists of 14 residues. Unmatched junction bases numbered 11, after V lost 7 bases and J lost 7 bases. Germline CDR1 LNHDA, CDR2 SQIVND (reference sequence). The CDR3 loop reads CASTTSGGFGEQYF. In DNA, the CDR3 is TGTGCCAGTACGACTAGCGGAGGGTTCGGGGAGCAGTACTTC. Full variable domain (missing parts from reference TRBV19 and TRBJ2-7): DGGITQSPKYLFRKEGQNVTLSCEQNLNHDAMYWYRQDPGQGLRLIYYSQIVNDFQKGDIAEGYSVSREKKESFPLTVTSAQKNPTAFYLCASTTSGGFGEQYFGPGTRLTVT.

This clone was counted between two and nine times. The V call is TRBV28, the J call TRBJ2-1; possible D gene TRBD1, 5 bases. CDR1 MDHEN and CDR2 SYDVKM come from the germline V gene. The CDR3 extends over 13 amino acids. Trimming removed 1 base from V and 9 bases from J, with 10 bases in between. This CDR3 is CASSLSVGVEQFF. In nucleotides, the CDR3 is TGTGCCAGCAGTTTATCTGTAGGGGTTGAGCAGTTCTTC.

The V gene is TRBV5-8, the J gene TRBJ2-7, with D perhaps TRBD1 (6 bases). The CDR3 loop spans 15 amino acids. V lost 1 base to trimming and J lost 3 bases, with 14 bases between them. Germline V gene lookup returns CDR1 SGHTS and CDR2 YDEGEE. The CDR3: CASSLMGALHYEQYF. CDR3 nucleotide sequence: TGTGCCAGCAGCTTGATGGGGGCTCTGCACTACGAGCAGTACTTC.

This clone was seen more than once but under ten times. V is TRBV28 and J is TRBJ1-4, with TRBD1 identical over 10 bases. CDR1 is MDHEN and CDR2 is SYDVKM in the germline V gene. This CDR3 comprises 14 residues. The CDR3 sequence: CVTTGGRSNEKLFF. The CDR3 DNA follows: TGTGTCACGACAGGGGGCCGGTCTAATGAAAAACTGTTTTTT.

This rearrangement joins TRBV19 to TRBJ2-7, with D maybe TRBD1 (5 bases). Germline V gene lookup returns CDR1 LNHDA and CDR2 SQIVND (reference sequence). V dropped 4 bases and J dropped 1 base, with 17 bases sitting between them. There are 16 residues in the CDR3. The CDR3 here is CASSRAPGAASYEQYF. The DNA for the CDR3 is TGTGCCAGTAGTAGGGCTCCTGGGGCGGCTTCCTACGAGCAGTACTTC.

The CDR3, as DNA: TGCGCCAGCAGCCAAGTTTATGTGGATACGCAGTATTTT. Protein sequence: CASSQVYVDTQYF. The chain has TRBV4-1 and TRBJ2-3; D is ambiguous. V lost 1 base, J lost 6 bases, and 8 bases lay in between. CDR3 length: 13 residues. The germline gives CDR1 MGHRA, CDR2 YSYEKL.

CDR3 bases: TGTGCCAGCAGCTACCTAGGCTCCTACAATGAGCAGTTCTTC. As protein: CASSYLGSYNEQFF. The V call is TRBV11-3, the J call TRBJ2-1; the D is unclear. The V gene lost 4 bases and the J gene lost 0 bases, with 7 bases spanning the gap. Germline loops: CDR1 SGHNT, CDR2 YENEEA. This CDR3 comprises 14 residues.

The chain links TRBV11-2 to TRBJ2-2; D call uncertain. Per the germline V gene, CDR1 is SGHAT and CDR2 is FQNNGV. Trimming pared 8 bases from V and 0 bases from J, leaving 7 bases between. CDR3 length: 13 amino acids. In DNA, the CDR3 is TGTGCCAGCGCACGGTCGAACACCGGGGAGCTGTTTTTT. Its translation is CASARSNTGELFF.

V is TRBV6-5 and J is TRBJ1-4; 8 bases line up with TRBD1. Losses at the gene ends were 6 bases for V and 7 bases for J; bases not matched to a gene: 7. Germline loops: CDR1 MNHEY, CDR2 SVGAGI. The CDR3 extends over 14 amino acids. The CDR3 here is CASRRTGTAEKLFF. DNA for the CDR3: TGTGCCAGCAGGCGGACAGGGACGGCTGAAAAACTGTTTTTT.

V usage is TRBV18 and J usage is TRBJ2-1; 12 bases agree with TRBD2. With V trimmed by 4 bases and J by 2 bases, 6 bases remained unmatched. CDR3 size: 17 residues. Germline V lookup: CDR1 KGHSH, CDR2 LQKENI. The CDR3 loop is CASSRWTSGDTYNEQFF. The CDR3 DNA reads as TGTGCCAGCTCACGGTGGACTAGCGGGGACACCTACAATGAGCAGTTCTTC.